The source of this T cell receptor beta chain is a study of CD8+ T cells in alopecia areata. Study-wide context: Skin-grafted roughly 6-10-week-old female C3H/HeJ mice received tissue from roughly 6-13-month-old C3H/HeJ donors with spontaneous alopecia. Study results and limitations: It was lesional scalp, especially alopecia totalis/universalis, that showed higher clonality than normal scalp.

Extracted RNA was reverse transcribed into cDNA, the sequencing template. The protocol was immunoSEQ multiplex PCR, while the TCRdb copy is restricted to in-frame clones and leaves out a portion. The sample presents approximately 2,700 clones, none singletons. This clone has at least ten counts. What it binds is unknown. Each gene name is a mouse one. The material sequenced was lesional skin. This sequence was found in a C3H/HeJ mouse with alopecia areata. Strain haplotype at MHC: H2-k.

Incomplete CDR3 DNA: TGCACCTGCAGTGCATGGGGGGGGAGTGCAGAA. Its protein is CTCSAWGGSAE. The full CDR3 protein is CTCSAWGGSAETLYF. This chain links TRBV1 with TRBJ2-3; 8 bases match TRBD2. The sequenced fragment ends 4 residues before the CDR3 boundary, so the rest is inferred from the germline J gene. The ends lost 2 bases at V and 0 bases at J; junction bases unmatched: 1. Per germline, CDR1 NSQYPW and CDR2 LRSPGD (reference sequence). The CDR3 is made up of 15 amino acids. Variable domain in full (rest from reference TRBV1 and TRBJ2-3): VTLLEQNPRWRLVPRGQAVNLRCILKNSQYPWMSWYQQDLQKQLQWLFTLRSPGDKEVKSLPGADYLATRVTDTELRLQVANMSQGRTLYCTCSAWGGSAETLYFGSGTRLTVL.